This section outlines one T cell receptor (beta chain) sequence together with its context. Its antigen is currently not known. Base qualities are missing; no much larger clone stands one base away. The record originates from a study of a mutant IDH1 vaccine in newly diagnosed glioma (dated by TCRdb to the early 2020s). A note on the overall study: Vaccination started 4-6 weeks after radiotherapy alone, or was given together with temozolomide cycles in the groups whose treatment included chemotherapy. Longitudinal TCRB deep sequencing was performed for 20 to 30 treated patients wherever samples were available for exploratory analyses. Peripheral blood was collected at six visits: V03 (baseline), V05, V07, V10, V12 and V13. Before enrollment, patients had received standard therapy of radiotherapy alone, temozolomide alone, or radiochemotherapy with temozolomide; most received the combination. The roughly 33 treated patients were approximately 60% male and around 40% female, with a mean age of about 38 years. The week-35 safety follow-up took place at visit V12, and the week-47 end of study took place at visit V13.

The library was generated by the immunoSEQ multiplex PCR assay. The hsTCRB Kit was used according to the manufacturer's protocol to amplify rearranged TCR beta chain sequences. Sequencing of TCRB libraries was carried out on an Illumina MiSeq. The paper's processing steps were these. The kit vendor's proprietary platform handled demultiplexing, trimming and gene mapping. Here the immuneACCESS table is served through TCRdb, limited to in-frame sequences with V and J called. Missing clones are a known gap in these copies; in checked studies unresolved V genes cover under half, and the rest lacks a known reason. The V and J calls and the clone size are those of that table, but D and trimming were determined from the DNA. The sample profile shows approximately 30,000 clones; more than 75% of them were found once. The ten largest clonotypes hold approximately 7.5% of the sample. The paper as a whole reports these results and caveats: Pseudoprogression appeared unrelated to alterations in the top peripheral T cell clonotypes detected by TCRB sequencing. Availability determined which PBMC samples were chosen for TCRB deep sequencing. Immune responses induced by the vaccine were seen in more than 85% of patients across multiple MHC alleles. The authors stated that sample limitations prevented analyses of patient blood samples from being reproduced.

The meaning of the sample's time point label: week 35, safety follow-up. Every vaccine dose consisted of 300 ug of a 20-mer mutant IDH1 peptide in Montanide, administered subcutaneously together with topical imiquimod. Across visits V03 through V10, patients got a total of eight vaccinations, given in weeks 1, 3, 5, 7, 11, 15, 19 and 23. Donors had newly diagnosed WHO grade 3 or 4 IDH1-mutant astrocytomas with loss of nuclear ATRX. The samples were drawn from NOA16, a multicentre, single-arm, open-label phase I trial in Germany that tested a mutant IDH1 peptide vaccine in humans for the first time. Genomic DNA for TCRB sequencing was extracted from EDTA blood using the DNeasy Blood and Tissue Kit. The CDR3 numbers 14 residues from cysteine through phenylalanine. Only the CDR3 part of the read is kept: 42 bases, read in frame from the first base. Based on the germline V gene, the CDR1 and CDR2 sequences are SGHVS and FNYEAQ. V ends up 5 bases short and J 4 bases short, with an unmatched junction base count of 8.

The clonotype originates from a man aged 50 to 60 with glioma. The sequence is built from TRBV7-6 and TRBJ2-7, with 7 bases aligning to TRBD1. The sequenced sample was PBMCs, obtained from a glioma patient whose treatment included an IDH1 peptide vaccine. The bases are TGTGCCAGCAGCAACTGGCAGACAGGGTACGAGCAGTACTTC. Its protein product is CASSNWQTGYEQYF.